The 5 T cell receptor beta chains below were found in one sample sequenced in a study of shared clonotypes between healthy human individuals. Clones were read by immunoSEQ multiplex PCR, and TCRdb kept only the in-frame ones, dropping some. Of approximately 1,000,000 clones in the sample, around 78% were seen once. Material: memory CD4+ T cells from PBMCs. Subset specified: CD45RA-negative fraction. These receptor sequences come from a man younger than 35 in good health. Some clones in this sample may be carry-over from other donors' samples.

The J gene is TRBJ1-2, the V gene TRBV28; D is unclear. This CDR3 comprises 15 residues. Trimming removed 8 bases at V and 0 bases at J, with 16 bases between. The germline V gene has CDR1 MDHEN and CDR2 SYDVKM. The CDR3 DNA is TGTGCCAGCGAATCTGTCGCGGTAGCTAACTATGGCTACACCTTC. This sequence encodes CASESVAVANYGYTF.

The chain carries TRBV10-2 and TRBJ2-2; maybe TRBD2 (6 bases). CDR3 length: 14 amino acids. The germline CDR1 and CDR2 sequences are WSHSY and SAAADI. V lost 4 bases, J lost 5 bases, and 11 bases lay in between. This CDR3 reads CASSVGSGTGELFF. The CDR3 DNA follows: TGCGCCAGCAGTGTCGGGAGTGGGACCGGGGAGCTGTTTTTT.

This chain uses TRBV5-4 with TRBJ2-5; D is unresolved. The germline CDR1 and CDR2 sequences are SGHNT and YYREEE (reference sequence). Trimming left V 0 bases short and J 5 bases short, with 8 bases between. This CDR3 spans 13 amino acids. The CDR3 region has the DNA TGTGCCAGCAGCTTGGACCCCTCGGAGACCCAGTACTTC. This gives the protein CASSLDPSETQYF.

The gene calls are TRBV30 and TRBJ2-1; 7 bases match TRBD2. Looked up from germline, CDR1 is GTSNPN and CDR2 is SVGIG (reference sequence). V gave up 4 bases and J gave up 10 bases; unmatched junction bases: 10. The CDR3 length is 13 residues. The CDR3 nucleotides are TGTGCCTGGACTCCTAGCGGTAGTCGGGAGCAGTTCTTC. Its protein is CAWTPSGSREQFF.

With regard to this clone: The same CDR3 can be traced to other DNA sequences in this sample. The chain uses TRBV7-3 and TRBJ2-3; D gene unclear. CDR1 SGHTA and CDR2 FQGTGA come from the germline V gene. CDR3 length equals 13 residues. V lost 0 bases, J lost 4 bases, and 5 bases lay in between. CDR3 nucleotides: TGTGCCAGCAGCTTAACTAGGGCAGATACGCAGTATTTT. Its translation: CASSLTRADTQYF. Combining the CDR3 with reference TRBV7-3 and TRBJ2-3 gives the whole variable domain GAGVSQTPSNKVTEKGKYVELRCDPISGHTALYWYRQSLGQGPEFLIYFQGTGAADDSGLPNDRFFAVRPEGSVSTLKIQRTERGDSAVYLCASSLTRADTQYFGPGTRLTVL.